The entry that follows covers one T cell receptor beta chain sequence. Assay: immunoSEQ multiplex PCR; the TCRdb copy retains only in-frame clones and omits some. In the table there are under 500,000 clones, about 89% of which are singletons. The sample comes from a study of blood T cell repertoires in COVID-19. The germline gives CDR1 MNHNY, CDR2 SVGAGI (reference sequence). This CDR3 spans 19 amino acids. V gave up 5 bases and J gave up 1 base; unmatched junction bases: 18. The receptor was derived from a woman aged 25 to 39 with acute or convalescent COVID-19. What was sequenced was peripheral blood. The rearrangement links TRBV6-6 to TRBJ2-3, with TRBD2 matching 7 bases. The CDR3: CASSQTPPLGSGGTDTQYF. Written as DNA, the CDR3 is TGTGCCAGCAGTCAAACTCCGCCACTGGGAAGCGGGGGCACAGATACGCAGTATTTT.